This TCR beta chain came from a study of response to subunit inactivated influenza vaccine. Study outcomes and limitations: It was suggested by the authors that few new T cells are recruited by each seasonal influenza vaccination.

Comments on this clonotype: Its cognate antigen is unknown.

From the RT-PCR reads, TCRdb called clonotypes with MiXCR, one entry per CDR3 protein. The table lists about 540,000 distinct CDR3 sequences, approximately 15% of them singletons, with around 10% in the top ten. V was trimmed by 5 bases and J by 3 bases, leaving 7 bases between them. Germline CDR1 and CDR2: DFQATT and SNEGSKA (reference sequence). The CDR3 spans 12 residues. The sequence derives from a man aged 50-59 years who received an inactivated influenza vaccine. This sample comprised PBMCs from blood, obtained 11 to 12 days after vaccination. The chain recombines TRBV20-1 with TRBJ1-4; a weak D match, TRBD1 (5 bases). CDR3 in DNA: TGCAGTGCTGGGACGCCTAATGAAAAACTGTTTTTT. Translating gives CSAGTPNEKLFF.